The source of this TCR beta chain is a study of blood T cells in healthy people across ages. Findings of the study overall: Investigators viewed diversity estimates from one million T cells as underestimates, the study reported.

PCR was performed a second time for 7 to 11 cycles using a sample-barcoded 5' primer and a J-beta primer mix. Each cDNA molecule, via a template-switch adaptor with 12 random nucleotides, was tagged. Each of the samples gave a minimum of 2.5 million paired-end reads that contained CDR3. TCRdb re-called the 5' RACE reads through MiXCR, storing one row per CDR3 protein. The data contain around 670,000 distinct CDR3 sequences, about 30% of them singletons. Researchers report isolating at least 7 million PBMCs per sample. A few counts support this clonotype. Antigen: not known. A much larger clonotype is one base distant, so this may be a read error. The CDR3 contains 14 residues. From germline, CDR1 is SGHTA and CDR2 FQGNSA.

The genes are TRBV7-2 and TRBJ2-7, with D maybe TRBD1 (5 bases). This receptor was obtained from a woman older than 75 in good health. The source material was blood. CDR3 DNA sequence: TGTGCCAGCAGCTCGAGACAGTCTTACTACGGGCAGTACTTC. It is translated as CASSSRQSYYGQYF.